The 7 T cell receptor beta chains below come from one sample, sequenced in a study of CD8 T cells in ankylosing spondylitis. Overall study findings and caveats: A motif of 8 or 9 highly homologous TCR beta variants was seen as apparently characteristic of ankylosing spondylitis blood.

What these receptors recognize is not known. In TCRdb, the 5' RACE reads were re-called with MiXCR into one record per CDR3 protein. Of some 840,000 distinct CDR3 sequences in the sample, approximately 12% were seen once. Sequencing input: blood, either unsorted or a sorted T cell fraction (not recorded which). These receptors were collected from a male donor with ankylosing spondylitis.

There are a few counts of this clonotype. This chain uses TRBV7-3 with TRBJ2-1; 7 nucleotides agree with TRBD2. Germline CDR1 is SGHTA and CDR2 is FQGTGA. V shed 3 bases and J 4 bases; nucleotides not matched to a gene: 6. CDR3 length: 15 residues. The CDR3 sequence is CASSFRGDGYNEQFF. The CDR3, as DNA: TGTGCCAGCAGCTTCCGGGGGGATGGTTACAATGAGCAGTTCTTC.

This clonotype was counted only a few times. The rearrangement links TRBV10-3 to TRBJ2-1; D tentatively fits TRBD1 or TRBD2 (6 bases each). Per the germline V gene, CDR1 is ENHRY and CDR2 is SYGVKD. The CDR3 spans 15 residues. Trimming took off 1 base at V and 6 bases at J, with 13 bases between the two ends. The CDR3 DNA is TGTGCCATCAGTGAGTGGCAGGGGAGGTTCAATGAGCAGTTCTTC. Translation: CAISEWQGRFNEQFF.

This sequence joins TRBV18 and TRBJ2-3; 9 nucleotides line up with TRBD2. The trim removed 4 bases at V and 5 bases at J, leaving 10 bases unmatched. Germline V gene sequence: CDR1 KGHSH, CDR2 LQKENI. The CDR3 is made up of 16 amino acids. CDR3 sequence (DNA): TGTGCCAGCTCACAATTTTTAGCGGGAGTTGGAGATACGCAGTATTTT. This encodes CASSQFLAGVGDTQYF.

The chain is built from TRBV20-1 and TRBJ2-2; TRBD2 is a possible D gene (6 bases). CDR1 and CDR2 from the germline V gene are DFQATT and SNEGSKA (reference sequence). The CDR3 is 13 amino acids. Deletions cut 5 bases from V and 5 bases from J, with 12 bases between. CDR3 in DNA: TGCAGTGCTCAGGGACTGACAACCGGGGAGCTGTTTTTT. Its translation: CSAQGLTTGELFF.

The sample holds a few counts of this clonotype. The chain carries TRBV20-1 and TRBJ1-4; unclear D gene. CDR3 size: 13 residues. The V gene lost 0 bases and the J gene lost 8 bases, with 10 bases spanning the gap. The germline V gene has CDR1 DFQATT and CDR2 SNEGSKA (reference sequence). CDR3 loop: CSARDRLGEKLFF. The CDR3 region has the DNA TGCAGTGCTAGAGATCGGCTGGGCGAAAAACTGTTTTTT.

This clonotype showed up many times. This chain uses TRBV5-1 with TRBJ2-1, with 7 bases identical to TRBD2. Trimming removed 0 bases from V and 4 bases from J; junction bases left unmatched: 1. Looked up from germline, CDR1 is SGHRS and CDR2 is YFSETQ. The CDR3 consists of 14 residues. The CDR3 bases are TGCGCCAGCAGCTTGGGGACTAGGTACAATGAGCAGTTCTTC. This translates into CASSLGTRYNEQFF.

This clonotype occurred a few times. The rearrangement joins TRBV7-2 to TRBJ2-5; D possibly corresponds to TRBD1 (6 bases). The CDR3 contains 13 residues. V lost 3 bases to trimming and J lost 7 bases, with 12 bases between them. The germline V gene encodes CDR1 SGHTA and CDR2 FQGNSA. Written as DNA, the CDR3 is TGTGCCAGCAGCTTTACAGGGTGGGGGACCCAGTACTTC. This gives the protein CASSFTGWGTQYF.